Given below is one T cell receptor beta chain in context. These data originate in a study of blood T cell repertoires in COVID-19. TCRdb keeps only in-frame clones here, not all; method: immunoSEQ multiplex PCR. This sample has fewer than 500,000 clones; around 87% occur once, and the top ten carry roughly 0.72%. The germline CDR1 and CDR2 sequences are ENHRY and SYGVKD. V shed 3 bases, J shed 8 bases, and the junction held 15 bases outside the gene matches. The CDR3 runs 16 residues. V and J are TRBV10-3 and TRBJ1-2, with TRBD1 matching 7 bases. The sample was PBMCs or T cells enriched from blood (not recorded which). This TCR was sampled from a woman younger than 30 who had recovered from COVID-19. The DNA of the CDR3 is TGTGCCATCAGTGACACGGGTCACAAGGGGGCACTGGGCTACACCTTC. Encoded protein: CAISDTGHKGALGYTF.